The 15 T cell receptor beta chains below all came from one sample that was sequenced in a study of T cell repertoires in cytomegalovirus infection. The antigens for these receptors are not known. One entry per CDR3 protein, called by TCRdb with MiXCR from the reads. The sample carries about 400,000 distinct CDR3 sequences, 34% recorded once. Source: cultured PBMCs, taken from culture after CMV antigen stimulation. The receptors originated from a human donor in good health (CMV status not recorded). Some clones in this sample may be carry-over from other donors' samples.

This clonotype was recorded many times. V gene TRBV7-2 combines with J gene TRBJ1-6, with a possible D match to TRBD1 (5 bases). Trimming stripped 5 bases from V and 7 bases from J, with 18 bases between. The CDR3 totals 16 residues. CDR1 SGHTA and CDR2 FQGNSA come from the germline V gene. The CDR3 nucleotides are TGTGCCAGCAGCCCAAGGACTGGGGGGAACAATTCACCCCTCCACTTT. Its protein product is CASSPRTGGNNSPLHF.

The rearrangement links TRBV24-1 to TRBJ1-1, with TRBD1 as a possible D gene (6 bases). The CDR3 consists of 14 residues. V lost 3 bases to trimming and J lost 4 bases, with 11 bases between them. Looked up from germline, CDR1 is KGHDR and CDR2 is SFDVKD. The CDR3 loop is CATSDGGRVTEAFF. The DNA for the CDR3 is TGTGCCACCAGTGATGGGGGCAGGGTCACTGAAGCTTTCTTT.

The CDR3 is CASSPPPGLADTDTQYF. In DNA, the CDR3 is TGTGCCAGCAGCCCACCACCGGGACTAGCGGACACAGATACGCAGTATTTT. The chain combines TRBV11-2 with TRBJ2-3; 11 nucleotides align to TRBD2. This CDR3 comprises 17 residues. V trimming: 5 bases; J trimming: 2 bases; junction bases outside the gene matches: 9. Germline loops: CDR1 SGHAT, CDR2 FQNNGV.

In nucleotides, the CDR3 is TGTGCCAGCAGTTTAAGTGGGTCGGGAGCAGCCAAAAACATTCAGTACTTC. Translating it yields CASSLSGSGAAKNIQYF. This chain links TRBV28 with TRBJ2-4; tentative D call: TRBD2 (6 bases). CDR1 and CDR2 (germline): MDHEN, SYDVKM. This CDR3 region has 17 residues. With 2 bases removed from V and 0 bases from J, the gap between germline ends came to 14 bases.

V is TRBV9 and J is TRBJ2-3; D tentatively fits TRBD1 or TRBD2 (6 bases each). Between the trimmed V and J ends, which lost 2 bases and 4 bases, there was a span of 8 bases. Germline CDR1 and CDR2: SGDLS and YYNGEE. The CDR3 spans 13 residues. The CDR3 bases are TGTGCCAGCAGCGTGGGGGGCGCAGATACGCAGTATTTT. Protein sequence: CASSVGGADTQYF. The entire variable domain, with the rest obtained from reference TRBV9 and TRBJ2-3, is as follows: DSGVTQTPKHLITATGQRVTLRCSPRSGDLSVYWYQQSLDQGLQFLIQYYNGEERAKGNILERFSAQQFPDLHSELNLSSLELGDSALYFCASSVGGADTQYFGPGTRLTVL.

The chain recombines TRBV7-9 with TRBJ2-1; D is possibly TRBD2 (5 bases). This CDR3 is 13 amino acids long. Trimming removed 5 bases from V and 11 bases from J, with 16 bases in between. CDR1 and CDR2 from the germline V gene are SEHNR and FQNEAQ (reference sequence). The CDR3 loop reads CASSQSLEGKQFF. As DNA, the CDR3 is TGTGCCAGCAGCCAGTCCCTAGAGGGAAAGCAGTTCTTC.

Only a few counts were recorded for this clonotype. CDR3: CASSLVPPAASYNEQFF. CDR3 coding DNA: TGTGCCAGCAGCTTAGTACCCCCAGCGGCCTCCTACAATGAGCAGTTCTTC. V usage is TRBV7-2 and J usage is TRBJ2-1; the D gene is possibly TRBD2 (5 bases). The CDR3 runs to 17 residues. Germline assignment: CDR1 SGHTA and CDR2 FQGNSA. The ends were cut back, 1 base at V and 0 bases at J, with 13 bases in the middle.

This chain links TRBV4-1 with TRBJ2-1; 7 bases align to TRBD2. The CDR3 consists of 14 residues. V shed 4 bases, J shed 7 bases, and the junction held 7 bases outside the gene matches. Looked up from germline, CDR1 is MGHRA and CDR2 is YSYEKL. CDR3 DNA: TGCGCCAGCAGCCCTCTACTAGCGAAAAATGAGCAGTTCTTC. Translated: CASSPLLAKNEQFF.

The sample holds a few counts of this clonotype. The chain employs TRBV6-1 and TRBJ2-7; 7 bases line up with TRBD1. Germline trimming cut 11 bases from V and 0 bases from J; bases unmatched to any gene: 7. CDR3 size: 13 residues. Looked up from germline, CDR1 is MNHNS and CDR2 is SASEGT. DNA of the CDR3: TGTGCCGCTCTGGGACAGAGCTCCTACGAGCAGTACGTC. It codes for CAALGQSSYEQYV.

The chain employs TRBV28 and TRBJ2-3, with D unresolved. Germline lookup yields CDR1 MDHEN and CDR2 SYDVKM. The CDR3 runs to 14 residues. The ends were cut back, 3 bases at V and 4 bases at J, with 11 bases in the middle. Written as DNA, the CDR3 is TGTGCCAGCAGTTTTCCGGCAGGTTCAGATACGCAGTATTTT. Translated, it gives CASSFPAGSDTQYF.

The J gene is TRBJ2-1, the V gene TRBV6-1; 15 nucleotides line up with TRBD2. Germline V gene lookup returns CDR1 MNHNS and CDR2 SASEGT. After removal of 3 bases from V and 4 bases from J, the junction contained 4 bases not matched to a gene. This CDR3 comprises 17 residues. The chain's CDR3 is CASSEGLAGGQYNEQFF. For the CDR3, the DNA is TGTGCCAGCAGTGAGGGACTAGCGGGGGGACAATACAATGAGCAGTTCTTC.

The chain couples TRBV10-3 to TRBJ2-1, with 7 bases fitting TRBD1. This CDR3 spans 12 amino acids. V shed 6 bases, J shed 11 bases, and the junction held 7 bases outside the gene matches. Germline-derived CDR1 and CDR2 are ENHRY and SYGVKD. CDR3 DNA sequence: TGTGCCATCAGGGAGACGGGACAGAAGCAGTTCTTC. Translating it yields CAIRETGQKQFF.

J is TRBJ2-1 and V is TRBV4-3; D uncertain. Between the trimmed V and J ends, which lost 0 bases and 12 bases, there was a span of 15 bases. Germline V CDR1 and CDR2: LGHNA, YSLEER. This CDR3 has 14 residues. Here the CDR3 DNA reads TGCGCCAGCAGCCAAGAACGTCGGAGCGCGGTGCAGTTCTTC. Its protein is CASSQERRSAVQFF.

This clonotype was counted only a few times. The chain uses TRBV12-3 or TRBV12-4 and TRBJ2-6; D uncertain. V shed 7 bases and J shed 0 bases, with 10 bases lying between them. This CDR3 has 15 residues. The chain's CDR3 is CASTLQNSGANVLTF. CDR3 sequence (DNA): TGTGCCAGCACCCTCCAGAACTCTGGGGCCAACGTCCTGACTTTC.

This clonotype has at least ten counts. The chain employs TRBV7-2 and TRBJ1-1; no reliable D call. The CDR3 contains 14 residues. V was pared by 1 base and J by 1 base, with 7 bases between. Germline CDR1 is SGHTA and CDR2 is FQGNSA. The CDR3 protein is CASSLEHKNTEAFF. The CDR3 DNA follows: TGTGCCAGCAGCTTAGAACACAAGAACACTGAAGCTTTCTTT.